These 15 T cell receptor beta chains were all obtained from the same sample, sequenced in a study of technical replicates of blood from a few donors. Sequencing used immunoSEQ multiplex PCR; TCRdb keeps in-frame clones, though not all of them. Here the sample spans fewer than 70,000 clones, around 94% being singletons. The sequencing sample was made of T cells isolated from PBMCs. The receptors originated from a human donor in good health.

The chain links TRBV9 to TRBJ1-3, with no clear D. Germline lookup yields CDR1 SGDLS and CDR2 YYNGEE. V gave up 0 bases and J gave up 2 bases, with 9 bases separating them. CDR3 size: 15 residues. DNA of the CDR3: TGTGCCAGCAGCGTAGCCTCCCAGGCTGGAAACACCATATATTTT. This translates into CASSVASQAGNTIYF. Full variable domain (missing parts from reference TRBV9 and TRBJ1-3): DSGVTQTPKHLITATGQRVTLRCSPRSGDLSVYWYQQSLDQGLQFLIQYYNGEERAKGNILERFSAQQFPDLHSELNLSSLELGDSALYFCASSVASQAGNTIYFGEGSWLTVV.

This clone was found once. CDR3 DNA: TGCGCCAGCAGCTTGCCCAGGCAAGAGAACACTGAAGCTTTCTTT. Its translation: CASSLPRQENTEAFF. V usage is TRBV5-1 and J usage is TRBJ1-1; no clear D. Germline CDR1 SGHRS, CDR2 YFSETQ. This CDR3 contains 15 residues. V lost 1 base to trimming and J lost 1 base, with 11 bases between them.

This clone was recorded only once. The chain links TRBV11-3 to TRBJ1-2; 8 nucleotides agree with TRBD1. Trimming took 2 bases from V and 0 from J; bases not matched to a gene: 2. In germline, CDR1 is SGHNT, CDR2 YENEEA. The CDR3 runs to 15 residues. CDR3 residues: CASSLSGGSNYGYTF. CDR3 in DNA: TGTGCCAGCAGCTTATCAGGGGGCTCTAACTATGGCTACACCTTC. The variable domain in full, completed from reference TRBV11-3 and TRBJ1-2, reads EAGVVQSPRYKIIEKKQPVAFWCNPISGHNTLYWYLQNLGQGPELLIRYENEEAVDDSQLPKDRFSAERLKGVDSTLKIQPAELGDSAVYLCASSLSGGSNYGYTFGSGTRLTVV.

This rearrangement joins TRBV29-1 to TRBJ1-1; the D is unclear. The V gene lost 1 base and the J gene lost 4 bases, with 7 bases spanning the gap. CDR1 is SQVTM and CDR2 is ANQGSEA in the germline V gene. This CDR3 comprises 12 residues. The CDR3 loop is CSVEGGGTEAFF. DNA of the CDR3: TGCAGCGTTGAAGGGGGAGGCACTGAAGCTTTCTTT.

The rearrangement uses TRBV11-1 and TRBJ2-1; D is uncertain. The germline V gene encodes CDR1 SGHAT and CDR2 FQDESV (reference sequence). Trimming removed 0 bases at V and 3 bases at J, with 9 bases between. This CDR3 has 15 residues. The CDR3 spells CASSLANIDYNEQFF. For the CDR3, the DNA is TGTGCCAGCAGCTTAGCGAACATTGACTACAATGAGCAGTTCTTC.

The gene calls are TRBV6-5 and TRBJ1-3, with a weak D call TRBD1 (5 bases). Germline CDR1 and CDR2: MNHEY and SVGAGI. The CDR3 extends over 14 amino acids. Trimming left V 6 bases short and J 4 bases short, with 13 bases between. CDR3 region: CASRLRDFGNTIYF. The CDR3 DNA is TGTGCCAGCAGGCTCAGGGATTTCGGAAACACCATATATTTT.

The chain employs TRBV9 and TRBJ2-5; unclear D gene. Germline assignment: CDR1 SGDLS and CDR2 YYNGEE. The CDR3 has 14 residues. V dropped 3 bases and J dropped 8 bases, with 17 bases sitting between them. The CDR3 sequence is CASSADTRPETQYF. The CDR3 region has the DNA TGTGCCAGCAGCGCTGACACTCGCCCCGAAACCCAGTACTTC.

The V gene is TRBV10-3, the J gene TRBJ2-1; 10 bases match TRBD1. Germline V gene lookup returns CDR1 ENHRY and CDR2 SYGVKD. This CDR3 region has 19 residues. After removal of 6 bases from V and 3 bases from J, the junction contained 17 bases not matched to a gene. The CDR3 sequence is CAISGPGQGKAVNYNEQFF. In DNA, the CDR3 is TGTGCCATCAGCGGGCCGGGACAGGGGAAGGCAGTGAACTACAATGAGCAGTTCTTC.

CDR3 DNA sequence: TGTGCCAGCAGCCGTAACAGGGGTGGTAACACTGAAGCTTTCTTT. Its translation: CASSRNRGGNTEAFF. The chain links TRBV14 to TRBJ1-1; 7 bases align to TRBD1. The CDR3 consists of 15 residues. CDR1 and CDR2 (germline): SGHDN, FVKESK. V was pared by 4 bases and J by 2 bases, with 7 bases of the junction left unmatched.

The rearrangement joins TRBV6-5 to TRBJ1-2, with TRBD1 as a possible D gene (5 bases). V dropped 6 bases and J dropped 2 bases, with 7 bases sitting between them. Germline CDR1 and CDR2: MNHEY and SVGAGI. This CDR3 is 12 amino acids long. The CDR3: CASRNRNYGYTF. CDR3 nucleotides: TGTGCCAGCAGAAACAGGAACTATGGCTACACCTTC.

CDR3 in DNA: TGTGCCAGCAGTTGGACTAGCGGGAGCCCAGATACGCAGTATTTT. Protein: CASSWTSGSPDTQYF. This rearrangement joins TRBV6-6 to TRBJ2-3, with 13 bases matching TRBD2. There are 15 residues in the CDR3. Germline CDR1 and CDR2: MNHNY and SVGAGI (reference sequence). V lost 4 bases to trimming and J lost 4 bases; unmatched junction nucleotides: 2.

CDR3 DNA: TGTGCCAGCAGCCCCCCGGGACACCTCGAAAGAAACACCATATATTTT. Encoded protein: CASSPPGHLERNTIYF. V and J are TRBV7-9 and TRBJ1-3; D might be TRBD1 (6 bases). CDR3 length equals 16 residues. Trimming stripped 5 bases from V and 5 bases from J, with 19 bases between. CDR1 SEHNR and CDR2 FQNEAQ come from the germline V gene (reference sequence). The complete variable domain, with remaining parts taken from reference TRBV7-9 and TRBJ1-3, reads DTGVSQNPRHKITKRGQNVTFRCDPISEHNRLYWYRQTLGQGPEFLTYFQNEAQLEKSRLLSDRFSAERPKGSFSTLEIQRTEQGDSAMYLCASSPPGHLERNTIYFGEGSWLTVV.

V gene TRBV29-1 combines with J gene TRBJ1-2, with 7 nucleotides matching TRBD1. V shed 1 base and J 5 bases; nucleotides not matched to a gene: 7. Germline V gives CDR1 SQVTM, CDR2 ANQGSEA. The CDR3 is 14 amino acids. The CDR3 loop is CSVEGGPGGYGYTF. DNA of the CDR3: TGCAGCGTTGAAGGCGGCCCAGGGGGATATGGCTACACCTTC.

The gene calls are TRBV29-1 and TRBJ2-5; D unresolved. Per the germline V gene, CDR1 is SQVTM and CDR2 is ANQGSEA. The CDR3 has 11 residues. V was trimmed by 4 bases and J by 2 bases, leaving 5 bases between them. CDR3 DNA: TGCAGCGTTGTCCAACAAGAGACCCAGTACTTC. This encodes CSVVQQETQYF.

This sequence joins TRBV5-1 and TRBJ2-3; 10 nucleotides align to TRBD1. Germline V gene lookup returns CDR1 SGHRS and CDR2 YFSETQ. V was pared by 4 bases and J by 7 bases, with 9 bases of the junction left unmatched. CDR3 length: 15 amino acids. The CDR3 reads CASSRQRDRGYTQYF. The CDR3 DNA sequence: TGCGCCAGCAGCCGACAACGGGACAGGGGTTATACGCAGTATTTT. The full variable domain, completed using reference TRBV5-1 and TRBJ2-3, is KAGVTQTPRYLIKTRGQQVTLSCSPISGHRSVSWYQQTPGQGLQFLFEYFSETQRNKGNFPGRFSGRQFSNSRSEMNVSTLELGDSALYLCASSRQRDRGYTQYFGPGTRLTVL.